The 14 T cell receptor beta chains below come from one sample, sequenced in a study of T-cell reconstitution after alpha-beta-depleted transplantation in children. Construction of the TCRbeta library involved unique molecular identifiers. Each CDR3 protein gets one entry after TCRdb re-called the PCR reads with MiXCR. This sample has approximately 270,000 distinct CDR3 sequences, with approximately 24% found just once. The source was PBMCs, mostly from graft donor cells, collected 360 days after TCRalphabeta/CD19-depleted stem cell transplant. The receptors stem from a female patient aged 2-9 years who had a stem cell transplant for congenital amegakaryocytic thrombocytopenia, so the T cells may come from the graft donor.

This chain joins TRBV7-2 and TRBJ2-4; no definite D call. Germline loops: CDR1 SGHTA, CDR2 FQGNSA. This CDR3 spans 15 amino acids. V lost 1 base and J lost 9, with 16 bases in between. CDR3 protein: CASSLEAHLGTIQYF. In DNA, the CDR3 is TGTGCCAGCAGCTTAGAAGCACACCTAGGAACCATTCAGTACTTC.

The rearrangement joins TRBV4-1 to TRBJ2-7; 9 bases map to TRBD2. The CDR3 loop spans 15 amino acids. Germline assignment: CDR1 MGHRA and CDR2 YSYEKL. V was clipped by 5 bases and J by 5 bases; unmatched bases: 10. In DNA, the CDR3 is TGCGCCAGCAGCTCTAGGGGCGGGGGGGCCGACGAGCAGTACTTC. This gives the protein CASSSRGGGADEQYF.

V usage is TRBV27 and J usage is TRBJ2-1; 12 bases fit TRBD2. V was clipped by 3 bases and J by 2 bases; unmatched bases: 5. There are 17 residues in the CDR3. Germline V gene lookup returns CDR1 MNHEY and CDR2 SMNVEV (reference sequence). CDR3 in DNA: TGTGCCAGCAGTTTGCTAACTAGCGGGGGGCCCTACAATGAGCAGTTCTTC. This codes for CASSLLTSGGPYNEQFF.

The gene calls are TRBV3-1 and TRBJ2-5; perhaps TRBD1 as D (5 bases). CDR1 is LGHDT and CDR2 is YNNKEL in the germline V gene (reference sequence). V was shortened by 4 bases and J by 7 bases, with 19 bases between the two germline ends. This CDR3 spans 15 amino acids. CDR3 protein: CASSLSRTLRGTQYF. CDR3 DNA: TGTGCCAGCAGCCTGTCCAGGACGTTAAGGGGGACCCAGTACTTC.

The V and J genes are TRBV24-1 and TRBJ2-7; D might be TRBD1 or TRBD2, each matching 5 bases. The V and J ends lost 2 bases and 2 bases respectively, with 12 bases between them. This CDR3 contains 15 residues. Germline loops: CDR1 KGHDR, CDR2 SFDVKD. CDR3 DNA sequence: TGTGCCACCAGTGATTCCCGGGACGGAACCTACGAGCAGTACTTC. The encoded protein is CATSDSRDGTYEQYF.

This clonotype appeared a few times. The chain carries TRBV12-3 or TRBV12-4 and TRBJ2-5; 9 nucleotides match TRBD1. The trim removed 6 bases at V and 5 bases at J, leaving 4 bases unmatched. The CDR3 runs to 13 residues. The CDR3 loop reads CASSPDRGETQYF. In DNA, the CDR3 is TGTGCCAGCAGCCCCGACAGGGGGGAGACCCAGTACTTC.

This clonotype was observed a handful of times. The J gene is TRBJ1-5, the V gene TRBV20-1; D unresolved. This CDR3 contains 13 residues. In germline, CDR1 is DFQATT, CDR2 SNEGSKA (reference sequence). The ends were cut back, 5 bases at V and 3 bases at J, with 11 bases in the middle. The CDR3 spells CSAPHGINQPQHF. Written as DNA, the CDR3 is TGCAGTGCTCCCCATGGCATCAATCAGCCCCAGCATTTT.

This clonotype was recorded at least ten times. V is TRBV2 and J is TRBJ2-1; 7 nucleotides align to TRBD1. Germline values: CDR1 SNHLY, CDR2 FYNNEI. Trimming at V came to 2 bases and at J to 5 bases, leaving 9 bases not matched to a gene. The CDR3 totals 16 residues. CDR3: CASSEWAGGANNEQFF. The CDR3 DNA follows: TGTGCCAGCAGTGAATGGGCAGGGGGAGCTAACAATGAGCAGTTCTTC.

This clonotype was recorded at least ten times. The chain combines TRBV28 with TRBJ1-4; D uncertain. This CDR3 has 12 amino acids. The germline gives CDR1 MDHEN, CDR2 SYDVKM. V was trimmed by 7 bases and J by 8 bases, leaving 11 bases between them. The CDR3 loop is CASTWGNEKLFF. The CDR3 DNA is TGTGCCAGCACTTGGGGAAACGAAAAACTGTTTTTT.

V and J are TRBV5-6 and TRBJ2-7; possible D gene TRBD1, 6 bases. Germline CDR1 is SGHDT and CDR2 is YYEEEE. V lost 5 bases and J 5 bases, leaving 14 bases between the germline ends. The CDR3 has 13 residues. The CDR3 nucleotides are TGTGCCAGCAGACCTACAGGGTTAGACGAGCAGTACTTC. Residues: CASRPTGLDEQYF.

In this sample, this clonotype turned up many times. This chain uses TRBV15 with TRBJ2-7; TRBD1 aligns across 7 bases. Losses at the gene ends were 0 bases for V and 3 bases for J; bases not matched to a gene: 2. This CDR3 is 14 amino acids long. Germline CDR1 reads LNHNV; CDR2 reads YYDKDF (reference sequence). The CDR3 DNA reads TGTGCCACCAGCAGAGAGGCAGGGGGCTACGAGCAGTACTTC. Translating gives CATSREAGGYEQYF.

In its sample, this clonotype was seen many times. The chain carries TRBV29-1 and TRBJ1-1; weak D call: TRBD1 (5 bases). V lost 2 bases, J lost 0 bases, and 10 bases lay in between. The CDR3 covers 14 residues. Germline V gives CDR1 SQVTM, CDR2 ANQGSEA. The CDR3 DNA follows: TGCAGCGTTGAAAGGGGCCTATTGAACACTGAAGCTTTCTTT. Protein sequence: CSVERGLLNTEAFF.

This clonotype was detected a few times. The CDR3 is CASRTRWGELFF. CDR3 nucleotide sequence: TGTGCCAGCAGAACCCGGTGGGGGGAGCTGTTTTTT. The V and J genes are TRBV12-3 or TRBV12-4 and TRBJ2-2; D is undetermined. The CDR3 covers 12 residues. V gave up 6 bases and J gave up 8 bases, with 10 bases separating them.

The chain employs TRBV4-1 and TRBJ2-3; D is undetermined. This CDR3 contains 15 residues. V gave up 5 bases and J gave up 1 base, with 13 bases separating them. Germline loops: CDR1 MGHRA, CDR2 YSYEKL. The CDR3 here is CASSILPPGTDTQYF. The CDR3, as DNA: TGCGCCAGCAGCATCCTCCCGCCTGGCACAGATACGCAGTATTTT.